This TCR beta chain was sequenced for a study of early T cells in non-severe SARS-CoV-2 infection (dated by TCRdb to 2020 to 2022). Context from the whole study: TCR sequencing used bulk RNA from unsorted whole blood, so alpha and beta chains could not be paired.

General findings and caveats noted by the study authors: VDJdb matching was skewed toward anti-spike CD8 responses and likely underestimated virus-specific expansions, missing private and CD4 specificities.

A case-control design nested within a healthcare worker cohort in London, UK, was used, with weekly nasopharyngeal swab PCR tests and blood sampling performed. Healthcare workers were recruited between 23 and 31 March 2020, during the week of the UK lockdown, and were followed weekly for up to about 15 weeks. Library prep was done by 5' RACE. Sequencing was carried out with a NextSeq 500. The TCR library protocol attached unique molecular identifiers to individual cDNA molecules to correct for sequencing error and PCR bias. Both TCR alpha and beta chains were sequenced, and tight co-correlation was observed between alpha and beta sequence abundances in each sample. The authors processed their data as follows. Decombinator V4 was used to annotate TCR sequences for V gene, J gene and CDR3. TCRs were defined as expanded if a significant change between any two time points was detected under a Poisson model with p below 0.0001. Abundances of TCRs were expressed as counts per million after normalisation to the total number of TCRs sequenced in each sample. TRAV1-2 paired with TRAJ12, TRAJ20 or TRAJ33 defined MAIT TCRs, while TRAV10 paired with TRAJ18 defined iNKT TCRs. VDJdb, accessed 1 November 2021, was searched for CMV, EBV and SARS-CoV-2 annotated TCRs, with TCRs annotated for multiple antigens excluded. Using fastp at Q25 and MiXCR, TCRdb reprocessed the public reads and kept productive beta chains. Each record represents a unique CDR3 protein, reported with the most common genes and DNA among its rows. These V and J calls derive from TCRdb rather than the authors' analysis. The sample yields nearly 30,000 distinct CDR3 sequences; roughly 5.1% were counted once. The biggest ten clones account for 9.5% to 14% of the sample.

There are 14 amino acids in the CDR3, from cysteine to phenylalanine inclusive. Of all the DNA, just the CDR3 is kept, 42 bases in frame from base 1. At the junction V is shortened by 0 bases and J by 8 bases, with 11 bases in between. CDR1 and CDR2 are drawn from the germline V gene: ENHRY, SYGVKD. In regard to this clonotype: Which antigen it targets is not known. The sample holds no much larger clone one base away, and base qualities are not on file.

This chain is built from TRBV10-3 and TRBJ2-4; possibly the D gene is TRBD2, per 6 matching bases. The sample consisted of whole blood. This receptor was identified in an adult who was a healthcare worker with PCR-confirmed SARS-CoV-2 infection or an uninfected control (not recorded which). The sequence in DNA is TGTGCCATCAGTGAGTCAGAACTAGCAGACATTCAGTACTTC. It encodes CAISESELADIQYF.